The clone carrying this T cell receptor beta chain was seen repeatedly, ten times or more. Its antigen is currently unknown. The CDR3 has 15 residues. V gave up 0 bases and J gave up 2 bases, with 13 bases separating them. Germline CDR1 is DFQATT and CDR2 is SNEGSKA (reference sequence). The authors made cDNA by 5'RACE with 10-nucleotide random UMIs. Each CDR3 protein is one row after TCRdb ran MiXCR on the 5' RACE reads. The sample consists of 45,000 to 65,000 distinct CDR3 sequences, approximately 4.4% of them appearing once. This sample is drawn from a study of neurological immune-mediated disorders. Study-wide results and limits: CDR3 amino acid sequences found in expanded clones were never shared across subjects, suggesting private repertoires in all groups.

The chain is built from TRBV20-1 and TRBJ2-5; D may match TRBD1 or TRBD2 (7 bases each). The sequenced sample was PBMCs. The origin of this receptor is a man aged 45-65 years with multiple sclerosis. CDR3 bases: TGCAGTGCTAGAGACAGGGGGGGGCTTCAAGAGACCCAGTACTTC. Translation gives CSARDRGGLQETQYF.